This TCR beta chain was captured in a study of blood T cell repertoires in COVID-19. Background on the study: Samples came from the United States, Italy and Spain, spanning acute and convalescent COVID-19.

Seattle enrolled patients during active infection and tracked them longitudinally. The authors' processing: The assay estimated nucleated cells by amplifying reference gene primers. Libraries were prepared by immunoSEQ multiplex PCR; TCRdb keeps only in-frame clonotypes and omits some of them. The D gene and trimming were derived from the DNA, and the V and J assignments and clone size from that table. The table lists about 270,000 clones, 80% to 90% of them singletons, with around 13% in the top ten. From germline, CDR1 is LGHDT and CDR2 YNNKEL (reference sequence). J gave up 3 bases and V 4 bases, and 15 bases lay outside the gene matches. The CDR3 runs 18 residues.

V usage is TRBV3-1 (or the pseudogene TRBV3-2) and J usage is TRBJ1-1, with 9 bases that match TRBD1. The clonotype was recovered from a woman in her 70s with COVID-19, enrolled during active disease. The sequenced sample consisted of peripheral blood. This chain's CDR3 is CASSRNPGQGEADTEAFF. The DNA for the CDR3 is TGTGCCAGCAGCCGGAATCCGGGACAGGGAGAGGCGGACACTGAAGCTTTCTTT.